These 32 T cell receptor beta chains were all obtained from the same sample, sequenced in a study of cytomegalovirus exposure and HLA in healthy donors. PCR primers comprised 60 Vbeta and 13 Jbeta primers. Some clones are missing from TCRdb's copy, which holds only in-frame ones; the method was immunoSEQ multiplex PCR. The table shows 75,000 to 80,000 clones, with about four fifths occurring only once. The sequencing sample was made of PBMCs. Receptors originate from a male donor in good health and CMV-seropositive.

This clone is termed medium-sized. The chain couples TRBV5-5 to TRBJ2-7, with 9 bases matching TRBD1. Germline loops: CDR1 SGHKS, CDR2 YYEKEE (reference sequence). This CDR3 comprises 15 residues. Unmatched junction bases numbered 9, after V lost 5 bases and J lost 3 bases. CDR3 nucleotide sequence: TGTGCCAGCAGGTTTGACAGGGGGGTCGGCTACGAGCAGTACTTC. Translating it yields CASRFDRGVGYEQYF.

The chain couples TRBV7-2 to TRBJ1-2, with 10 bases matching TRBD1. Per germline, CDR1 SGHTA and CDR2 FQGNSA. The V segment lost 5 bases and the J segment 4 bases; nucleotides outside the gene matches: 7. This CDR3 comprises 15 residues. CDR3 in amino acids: CASSPRTGGSYGYTF. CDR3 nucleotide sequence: TGTGCCAGCAGCCCAAGGACAGGGGGTAGCTATGGCTACACCTTC. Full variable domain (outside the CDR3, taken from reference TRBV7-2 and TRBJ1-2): GAGVSQSPSNKVTEKGKDVELRCDPISGHTALYWYRQSLGQGLEFLIYFQGNSAPDKSGLPSDRFSAERTGGSVSTLTIQRTQQEDSAVYLCASSPRTGGSYGYTFGSGTRLTVV.

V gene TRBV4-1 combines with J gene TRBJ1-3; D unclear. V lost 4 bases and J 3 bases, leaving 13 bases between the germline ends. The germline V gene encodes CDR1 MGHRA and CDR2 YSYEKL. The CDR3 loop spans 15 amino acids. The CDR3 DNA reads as TGCGCCAGCAGCCCGAACCCCCATAGTGGAAACACCATATATTTT. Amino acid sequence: CASSPNPHSGNTIYF.

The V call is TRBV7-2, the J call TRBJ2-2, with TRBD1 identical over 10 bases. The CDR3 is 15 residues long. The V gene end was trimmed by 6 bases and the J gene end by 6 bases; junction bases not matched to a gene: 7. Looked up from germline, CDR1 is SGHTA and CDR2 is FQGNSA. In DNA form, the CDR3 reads TGTGCCAGCAGGCTGGGACAGGGGTTCTCCGGGGAGCTGTTTTTT. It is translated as CASRLGQGFSGELFF.

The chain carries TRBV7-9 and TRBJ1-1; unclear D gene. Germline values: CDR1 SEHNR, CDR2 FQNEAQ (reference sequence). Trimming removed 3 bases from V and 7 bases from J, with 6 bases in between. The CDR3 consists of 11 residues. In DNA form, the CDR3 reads TGTGCCAGCAGCTTCTCCGGTGAAGCTTTCTTT. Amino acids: CASSFSGEAFF.

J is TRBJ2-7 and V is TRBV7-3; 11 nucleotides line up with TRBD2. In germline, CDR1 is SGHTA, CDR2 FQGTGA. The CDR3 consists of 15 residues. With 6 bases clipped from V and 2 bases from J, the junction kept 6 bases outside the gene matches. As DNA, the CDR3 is TGTGCCAGCAGTTATACTAGCGGGGGACCCTACGAGCAGTACTTC. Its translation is CASSYTSGGPYEQYF.

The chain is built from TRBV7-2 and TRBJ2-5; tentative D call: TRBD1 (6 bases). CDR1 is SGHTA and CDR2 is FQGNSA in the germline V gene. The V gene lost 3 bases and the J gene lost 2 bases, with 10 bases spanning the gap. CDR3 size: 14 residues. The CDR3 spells CASSFTTGQETQYF. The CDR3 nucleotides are TGTGCCAGCAGCTTCACGACAGGACAAGAGACCCAGTACTTC.

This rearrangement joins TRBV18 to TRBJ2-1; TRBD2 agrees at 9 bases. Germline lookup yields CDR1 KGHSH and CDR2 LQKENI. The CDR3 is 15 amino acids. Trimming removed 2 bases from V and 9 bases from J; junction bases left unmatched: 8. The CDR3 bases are TGTGCCAGCTCACCATCGGTCGCGGGGGGGTTTGAGCAGTTCTTC. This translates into CASSPSVAGGFEQFF.

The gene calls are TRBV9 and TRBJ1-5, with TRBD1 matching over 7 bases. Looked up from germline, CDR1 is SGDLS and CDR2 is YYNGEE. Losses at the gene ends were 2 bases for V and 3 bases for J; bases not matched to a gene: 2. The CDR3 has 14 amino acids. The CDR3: CASSVRGFNQPQHF. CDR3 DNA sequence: TGTGCCAGCAGCGTCAGGGGGTTCAATCAGCCCCAGCATTTT.

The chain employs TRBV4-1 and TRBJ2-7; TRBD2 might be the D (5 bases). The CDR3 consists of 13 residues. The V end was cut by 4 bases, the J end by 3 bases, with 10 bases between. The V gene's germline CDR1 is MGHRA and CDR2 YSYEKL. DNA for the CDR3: TGCGCCAGCAGCCCCAGACTACTCTACGAGCAGTACTTC. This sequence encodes CASSPRLLYEQYF.

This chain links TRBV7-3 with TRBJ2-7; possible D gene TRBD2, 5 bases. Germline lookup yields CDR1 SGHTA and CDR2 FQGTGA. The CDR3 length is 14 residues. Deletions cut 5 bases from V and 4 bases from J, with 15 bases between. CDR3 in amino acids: CASSPTGRGYEQYF. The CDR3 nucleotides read TGTGCCAGCAGCCCCACCGGACGGGGTTACGAGCAGTACTTC.

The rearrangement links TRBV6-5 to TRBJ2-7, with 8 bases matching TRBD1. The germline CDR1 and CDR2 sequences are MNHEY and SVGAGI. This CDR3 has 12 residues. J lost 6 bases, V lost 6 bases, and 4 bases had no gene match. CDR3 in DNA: TGTGCCAGCAGACATACAGGGGGCGAGCAGTACTTC. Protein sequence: CASRHTGGEQYF.

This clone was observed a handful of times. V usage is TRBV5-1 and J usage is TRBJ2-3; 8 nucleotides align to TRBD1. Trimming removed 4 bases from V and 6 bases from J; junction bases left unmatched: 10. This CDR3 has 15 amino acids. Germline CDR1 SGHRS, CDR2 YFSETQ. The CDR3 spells CASSDGQGRWDTQYF. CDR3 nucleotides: TGCGCCAGCAGCGACGGACAGGGACGGTGGGATACGCAGTATTTT.

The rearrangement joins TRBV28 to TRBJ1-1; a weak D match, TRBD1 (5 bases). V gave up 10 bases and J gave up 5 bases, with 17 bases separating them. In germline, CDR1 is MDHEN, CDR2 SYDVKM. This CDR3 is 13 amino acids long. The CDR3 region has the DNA TGTGCCACCAACCAAGGGCGGGGGACTGAAGCTTTCTTT. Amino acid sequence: CATNQGRGTEAFF.

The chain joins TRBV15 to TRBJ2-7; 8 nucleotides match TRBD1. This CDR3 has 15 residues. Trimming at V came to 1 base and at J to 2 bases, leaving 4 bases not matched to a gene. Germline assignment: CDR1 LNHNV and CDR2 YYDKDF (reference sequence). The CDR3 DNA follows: TGTGCCACCAGCAGAGGGACAGGGCCCCCCTACGAGCAGTACTTC. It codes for CATSRGTGPPYEQYF.

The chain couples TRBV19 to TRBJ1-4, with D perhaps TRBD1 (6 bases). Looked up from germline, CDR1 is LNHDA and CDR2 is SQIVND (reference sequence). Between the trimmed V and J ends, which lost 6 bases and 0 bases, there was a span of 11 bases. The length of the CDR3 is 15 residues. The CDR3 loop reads CASSSTGATNEKLFF. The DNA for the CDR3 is TGTGCCAGTAGCTCGACAGGAGCAACTAATGAAAAACTGTTTTTT.

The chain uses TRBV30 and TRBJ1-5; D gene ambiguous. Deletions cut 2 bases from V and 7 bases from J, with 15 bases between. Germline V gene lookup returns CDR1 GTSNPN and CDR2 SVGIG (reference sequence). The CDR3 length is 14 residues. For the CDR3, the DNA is TGTGCCTGGAGTTCTGGAGGGCTTGAACAGCCCCAGCATTTT. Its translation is CAWSSGGLEQPQHF.

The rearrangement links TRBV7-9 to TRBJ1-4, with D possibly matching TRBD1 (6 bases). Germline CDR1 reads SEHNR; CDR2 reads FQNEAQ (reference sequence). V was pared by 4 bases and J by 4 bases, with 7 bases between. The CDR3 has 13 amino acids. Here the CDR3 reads CASSSQGNEKLFF. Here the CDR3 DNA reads TGTGCCAGCAGCTCACAGGGTAATGAAAAACTGTTTTTT.

CDR3 in amino acids: CASSLGQGQTQYF. In nucleotides, the CDR3 is TGTGCCAGCAGTTTAGGACAGGGCCAGACCCAGTACTTC. The chain joins TRBV28 to TRBJ2-5, with 8 bases identical to TRBD1. J was trimmed by 6 bases and V by 2 bases; bases with no gene match: 2. CDR3 length: 13 residues. Germline V lookup: CDR1 MDHEN, CDR2 SYDVKM.

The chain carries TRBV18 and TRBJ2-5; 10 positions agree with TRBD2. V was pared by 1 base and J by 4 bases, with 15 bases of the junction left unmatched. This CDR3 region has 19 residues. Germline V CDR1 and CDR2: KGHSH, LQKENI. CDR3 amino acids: CASSPRTRSIAGGRETQYF. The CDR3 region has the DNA TGTGCCAGCTCACCACGGACAAGAAGCATAGCGGGAGGCAGAGAGACCCAGTACTTC.

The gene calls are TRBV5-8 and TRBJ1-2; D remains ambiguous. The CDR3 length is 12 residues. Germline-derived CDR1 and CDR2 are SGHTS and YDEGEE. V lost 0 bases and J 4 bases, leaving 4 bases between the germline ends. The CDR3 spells CASSLDTYGYTF. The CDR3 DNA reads TGTGCCAGCAGCTTGGACACCTATGGCTACACCTTC.

CDR3 amino acids: CASSLVGQNGYTF. CDR3 DNA: TGTGCCAGCAGCTTGGTGGGGCAAAATGGCTACACCTTC. The rearrangement joins TRBV5-6 to TRBJ1-2, with a possible D match to TRBD1 (5 bases). The germline V gene encodes CDR1 SGHDT and CDR2 YYEEEE. Trimming removed 0 bases at V and 6 bases at J, with 9 bases between. The CDR3 is made up of 13 amino acids.

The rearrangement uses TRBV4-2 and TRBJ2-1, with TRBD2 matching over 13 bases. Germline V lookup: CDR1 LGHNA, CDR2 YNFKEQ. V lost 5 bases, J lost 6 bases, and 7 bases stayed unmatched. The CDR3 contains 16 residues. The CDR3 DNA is TGTGCCAGCAGCACCCGGACTAGCGGGGGAACCAATGAGCAGTTCTTC. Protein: CASSTRTSGGTNEQFF.

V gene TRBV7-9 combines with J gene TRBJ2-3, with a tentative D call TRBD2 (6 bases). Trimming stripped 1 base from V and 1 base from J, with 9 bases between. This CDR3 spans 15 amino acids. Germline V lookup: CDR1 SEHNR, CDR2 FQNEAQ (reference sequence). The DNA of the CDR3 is TGTGCCAGCAGCTTAGGGGGAGGTGGCACAGATACGCAGTATTTT. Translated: CASSLGGGGTDTQYF.

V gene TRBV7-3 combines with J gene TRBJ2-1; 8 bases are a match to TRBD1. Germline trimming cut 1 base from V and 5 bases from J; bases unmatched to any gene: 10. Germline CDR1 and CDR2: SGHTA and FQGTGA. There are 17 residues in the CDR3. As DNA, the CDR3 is TGTGCCAGCAGCTTAAGTCCCCAGGGGGCGACGAACAATGAGCAGTTCTTC. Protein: CASSLSPQGATNNEQFF. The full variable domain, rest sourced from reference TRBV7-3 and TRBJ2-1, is GAGVSQTPSNKVTEKGKYVELRCDPISGHTALYWYRQSLGQGPEFLIYFQGTGAADDSGLPNDRFFAVRPEGSVSTLKIQRTERGDSAVYLCASSLSPQGATNNEQFFGPGTRLTVL.

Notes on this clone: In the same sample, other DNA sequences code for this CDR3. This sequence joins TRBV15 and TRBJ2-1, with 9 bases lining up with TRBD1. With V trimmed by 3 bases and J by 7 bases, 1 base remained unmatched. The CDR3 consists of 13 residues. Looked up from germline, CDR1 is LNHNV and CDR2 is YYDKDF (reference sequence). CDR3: CATSRDRGNEQFF. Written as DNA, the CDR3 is TGTGCCACCAGCAGGGACAGGGGTAATGAGCAGTTCTTC. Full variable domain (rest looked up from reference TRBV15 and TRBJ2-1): DAMVIQNPRYQVTQFGKPVTLSCSQTLNHNVMYWYQQKSSQAPKLLFHYYDKDFNNEADTPDNFQSRRPNTSFCFLDIRSPGLGDTAMYLCATSRDRGNEQFFGPGTRLTVL.

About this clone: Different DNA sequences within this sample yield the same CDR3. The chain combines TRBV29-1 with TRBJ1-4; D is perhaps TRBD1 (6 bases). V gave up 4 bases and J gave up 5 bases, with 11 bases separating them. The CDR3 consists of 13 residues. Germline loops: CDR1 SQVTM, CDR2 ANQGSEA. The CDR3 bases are TGCAGCGTTGGCGGCAGGGGAAATGAAAAACTGTTTTTT. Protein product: CSVGGRGNEKLFF.

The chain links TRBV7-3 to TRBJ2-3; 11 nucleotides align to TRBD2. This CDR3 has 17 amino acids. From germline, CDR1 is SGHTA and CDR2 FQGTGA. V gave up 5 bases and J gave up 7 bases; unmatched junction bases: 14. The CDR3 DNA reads TGTGCCAGCAGCCCACGCTTCCTAGCGGGGGGCCTTAATACGCAGTATTTT. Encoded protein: CASSPRFLAGGLNTQYF.

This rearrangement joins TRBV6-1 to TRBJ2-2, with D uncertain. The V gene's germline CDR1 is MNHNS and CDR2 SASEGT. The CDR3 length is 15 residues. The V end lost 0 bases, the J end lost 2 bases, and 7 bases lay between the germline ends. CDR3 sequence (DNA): TGTGCCAGCAGTGAAGCGGCAGGAAACACCGGGGAGCTGTTTTTT. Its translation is CASSEAAGNTGELFF.

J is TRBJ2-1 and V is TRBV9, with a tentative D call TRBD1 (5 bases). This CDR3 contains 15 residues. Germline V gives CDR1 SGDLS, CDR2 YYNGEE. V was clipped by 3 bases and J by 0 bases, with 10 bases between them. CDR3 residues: CASSEGRSSYNEQFF. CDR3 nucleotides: TGTGCCAGCAGCGAGGGGCGGTCCTCCTACAATGAGCAGTTCTTC.

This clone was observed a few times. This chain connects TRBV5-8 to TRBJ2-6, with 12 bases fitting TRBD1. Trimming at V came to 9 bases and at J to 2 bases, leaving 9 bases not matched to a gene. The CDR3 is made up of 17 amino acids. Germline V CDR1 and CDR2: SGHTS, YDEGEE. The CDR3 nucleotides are TGTGCCACCTCGCCGGGACAGGGGGCTGCTGGGGCCAACGTCCTGACTTTC. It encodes CATSPGQGAAGANVLTF. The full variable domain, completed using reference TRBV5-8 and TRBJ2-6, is EAGVTQSPTHLIKTRGQQATLRCSPISGHTSVYWYQQALGLGLQFLLWYDEGEERNRGNFPPRFSGRQFPNYSSELNVNALELEDSALYLCATSPGQGAAGANVLTFGAGSRLTVL.

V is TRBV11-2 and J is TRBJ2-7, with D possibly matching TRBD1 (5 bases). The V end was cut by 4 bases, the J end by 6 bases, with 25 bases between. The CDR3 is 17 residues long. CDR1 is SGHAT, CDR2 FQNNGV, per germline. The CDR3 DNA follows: TGTGCCAGCAGCTCCCAGGCTTTGACAGCCCTTCTGAGCGAGCAGTACTTC. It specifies CASSSQALTALLSEQYF.